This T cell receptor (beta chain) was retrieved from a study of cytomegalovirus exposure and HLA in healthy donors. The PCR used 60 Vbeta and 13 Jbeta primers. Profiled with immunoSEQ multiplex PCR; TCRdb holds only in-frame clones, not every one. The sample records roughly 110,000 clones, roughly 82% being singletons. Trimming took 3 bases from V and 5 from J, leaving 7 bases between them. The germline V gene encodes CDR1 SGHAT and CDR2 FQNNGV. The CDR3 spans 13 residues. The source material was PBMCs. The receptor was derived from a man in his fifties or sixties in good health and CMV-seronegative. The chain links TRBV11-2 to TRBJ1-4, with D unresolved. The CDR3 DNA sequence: TGTGCCAGCAGCTTGGACTGGAATGAAAAACTGTTTTTT. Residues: CASSLDWNEKLFF.